This entry describes one T cell receptor beta chain. Germline V CDR1 and CDR2: LGHNT, FRNRAP. The CDR3 length is 13 residues. V shed 5 bases and J shed 6 bases, with 11 bases lying between them. In every patient, relapse followed autologous stem cell transplantation, while exposure to brentuximab vedotin differed. The sample originates from a study of PD-1 blockade in classical Hodgkin lymphoma. Measured with immunoSEQ multiplex PCR; TCRdb has only the in-frame clones, and not every one. The sample shows approximately 59,000 clones, approximately 89% of them seen only once. The sample here was peripheral blood mononuclear cells (PBMCs), taken before the second cycle of nivolumab. The chain employs TRBV12-5 and TRBJ2-1; D not certain. This sequence was found in a human donor with classical Hodgkin lymphoma. The CDR3 loop reads CASGAVGSNEQFF. The CDR3 DNA reads TGTGCTAGTGGTGCGGTGGGAAGCAATGAGCAGTTCTTC.